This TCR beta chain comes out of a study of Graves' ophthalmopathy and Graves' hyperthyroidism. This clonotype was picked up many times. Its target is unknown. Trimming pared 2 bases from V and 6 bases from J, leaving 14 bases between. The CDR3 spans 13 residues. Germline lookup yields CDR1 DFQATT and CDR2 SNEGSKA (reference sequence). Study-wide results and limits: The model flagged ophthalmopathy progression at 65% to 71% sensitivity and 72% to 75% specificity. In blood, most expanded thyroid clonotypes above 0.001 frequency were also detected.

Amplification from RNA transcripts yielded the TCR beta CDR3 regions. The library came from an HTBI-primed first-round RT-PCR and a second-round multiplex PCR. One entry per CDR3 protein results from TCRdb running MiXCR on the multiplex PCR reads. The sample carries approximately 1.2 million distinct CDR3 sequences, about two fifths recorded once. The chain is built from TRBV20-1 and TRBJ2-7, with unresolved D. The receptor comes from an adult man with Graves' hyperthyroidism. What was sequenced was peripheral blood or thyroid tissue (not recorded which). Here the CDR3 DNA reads TGCAGTGCTAGAAAGGGCGGATTGGGCGAGCAGTACTTC. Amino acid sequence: CSARKGGLGEQYF.